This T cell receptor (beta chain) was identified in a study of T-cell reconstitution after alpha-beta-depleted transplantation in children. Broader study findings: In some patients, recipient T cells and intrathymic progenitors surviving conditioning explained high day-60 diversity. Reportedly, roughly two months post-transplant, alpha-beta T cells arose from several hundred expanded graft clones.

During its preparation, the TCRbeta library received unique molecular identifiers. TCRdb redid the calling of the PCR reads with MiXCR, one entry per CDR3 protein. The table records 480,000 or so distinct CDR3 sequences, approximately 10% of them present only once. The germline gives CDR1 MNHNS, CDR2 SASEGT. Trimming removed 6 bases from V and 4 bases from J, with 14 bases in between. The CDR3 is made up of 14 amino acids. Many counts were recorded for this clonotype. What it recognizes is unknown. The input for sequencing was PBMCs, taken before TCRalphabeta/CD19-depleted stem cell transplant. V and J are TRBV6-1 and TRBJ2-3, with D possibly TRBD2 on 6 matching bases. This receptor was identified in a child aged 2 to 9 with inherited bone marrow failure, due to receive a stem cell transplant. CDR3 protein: CASRTREWADTQYF. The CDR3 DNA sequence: TGTGCCAGCAGGACCCGGGAGTGGGCAGATACGCAGTATTTT.